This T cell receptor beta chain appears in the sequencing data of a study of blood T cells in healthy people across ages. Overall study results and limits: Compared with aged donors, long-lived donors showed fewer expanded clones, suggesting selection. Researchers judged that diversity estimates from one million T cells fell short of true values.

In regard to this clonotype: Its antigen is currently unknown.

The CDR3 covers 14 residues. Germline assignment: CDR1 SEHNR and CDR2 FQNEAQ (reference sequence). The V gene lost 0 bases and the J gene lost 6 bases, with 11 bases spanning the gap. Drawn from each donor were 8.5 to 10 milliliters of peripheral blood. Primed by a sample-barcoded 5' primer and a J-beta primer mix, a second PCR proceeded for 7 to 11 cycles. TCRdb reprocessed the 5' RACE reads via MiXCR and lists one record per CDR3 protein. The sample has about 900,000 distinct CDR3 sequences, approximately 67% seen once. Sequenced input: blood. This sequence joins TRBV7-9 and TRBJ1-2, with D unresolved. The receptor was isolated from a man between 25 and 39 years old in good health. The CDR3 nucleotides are TGTGCCAGCAGCTTAGCCAGCCTCGCGGATGGCTACACCTTC. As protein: CASSLASLADGYTF.